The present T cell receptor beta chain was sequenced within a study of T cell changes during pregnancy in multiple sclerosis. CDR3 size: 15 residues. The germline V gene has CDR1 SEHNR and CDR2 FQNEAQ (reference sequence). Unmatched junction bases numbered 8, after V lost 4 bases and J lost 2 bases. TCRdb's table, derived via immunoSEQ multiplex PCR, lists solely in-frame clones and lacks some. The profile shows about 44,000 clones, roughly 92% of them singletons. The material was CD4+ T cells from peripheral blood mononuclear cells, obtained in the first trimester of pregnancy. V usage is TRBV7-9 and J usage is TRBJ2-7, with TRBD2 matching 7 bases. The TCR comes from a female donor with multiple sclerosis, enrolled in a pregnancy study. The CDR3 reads CASSSGREAAYEQYF. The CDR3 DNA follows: TGTGCCAGCAGCTCCGGCCGGGAGGCGGCCTACGAGCAGTACTTC. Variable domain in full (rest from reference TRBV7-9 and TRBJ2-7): DTGVSQNPRHKITKRGQNVTFRCDPISEHNRLYWYRQTLGQGPEFLTYFQNEAQLEKSRLLSDRFSAERPKGSFSTLEIQRTEQGDSAMYLCASSSGREAAYEQYFGPGTRLTVT.